This TCR beta chain was retrieved from a study of T cell responses to AZD1222 COVID-19 vaccine. Study observations and caveats: Per reports, nearly half of all spike-specific TCRs target regions that are unmutated in variants. Researchers report vaccine-associated CD4 TCRs spanning spike, with dominance at 160-218 and 743-854.

With regard to this clone: Its antigen remains unknown.

Sequencing used immunoSEQ multiplex PCR; TCRdb keeps in-frame clones, though not all of them. In the table there are about 99,000 clones, approximately 89% of which are singletons. This receptor was obtained from an adult in good health. The source material was peripheral blood, sampled on day 0 of AZD1222 vaccination.

The CDR3 DNA sequence: TGCGCCAGCAGCTTGTTGGGGGAATCCTACAATGAGCAGTTCTTC. Protein sequence: CASSLLGESYNEQFF. The rearrangement links TRBV5-1 to TRBJ2-1; D assignment may be TRBD1 or TRBD2 (5 bases each). The CDR3 is 15 residues long. Trimming cost V 1 base and J 1 base, with 9 bases left between them. CDR1 and CDR2 from the germline V gene are SGHRS and YFSETQ.